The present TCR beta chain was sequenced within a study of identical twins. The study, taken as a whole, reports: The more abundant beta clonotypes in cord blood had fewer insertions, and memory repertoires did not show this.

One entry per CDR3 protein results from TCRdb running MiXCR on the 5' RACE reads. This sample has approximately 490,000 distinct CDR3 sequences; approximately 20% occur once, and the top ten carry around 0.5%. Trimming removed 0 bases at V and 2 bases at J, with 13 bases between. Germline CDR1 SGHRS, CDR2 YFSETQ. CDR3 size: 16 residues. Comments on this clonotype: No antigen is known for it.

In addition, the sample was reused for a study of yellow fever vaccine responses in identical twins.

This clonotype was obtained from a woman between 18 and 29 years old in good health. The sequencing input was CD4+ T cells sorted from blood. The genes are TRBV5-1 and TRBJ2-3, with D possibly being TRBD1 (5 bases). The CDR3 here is CASSLVFTGYTDTQYF. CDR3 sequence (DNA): TGCGCCAGCAGCTTGGTGTTCACAGGATACACAGATACGCAGTATTTT. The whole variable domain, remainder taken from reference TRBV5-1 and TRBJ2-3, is KAGVTQTPRYLIKTRGQQVTLSCSPISGHRSVSWYQQTPGQGLQFLFEYFSETQRNKGNFPGRFSGRQFSNSRSEMNVSTLELGDSALYLCASSLVFTGYTDTQYFGPGTRLTVL.